What follows are 5 T cell receptor beta chains derived from one specimen sequenced in a study of cytomegalovirus exposure and HLA in healthy donors. With 60 Vbeta and 13 Jbeta primers, the PCR was carried out. The table came from immunoSEQ multiplex PCR; TCRdb's copy has only in-frame clones and leaves some out. Here the sample spans around 150,000 clones, about three quarters being singletons. Sequenced sample: PBMCs. Receptor source: a woman aged 40 to 49 in good health and CMV-seropositive.

This sequence joins TRBV5-1 and TRBJ2-3, with 16 nucleotides matching TRBD2. The CDR3 runs 17 residues. With 3 bases clipped from V and 1 base from J, the junction kept 2 bases outside the gene matches. Per the germline V gene, CDR1 is SGHRS and CDR2 is YFSETQ. The CDR3 DNA reads as TGCGCCAGCAGCTGGGGACTAGCGGGGGGGGGCACAGATACGCAGTATTTT. It codes for CASSWGLAGGGTDTQYF.

The chain recombines TRBV30 with TRBJ2-7; TRBD1 might be the D (6 bases). The CDR3 loop spans 13 amino acids. Germline V lookup: CDR1 GTSNPN, CDR2 SVGIG (reference sequence). V was pared by 3 bases and J by 0 bases, with 9 bases between. The CDR3: CAWSRTDSYEQYF. The CDR3, as DNA: TGTGCCTGGAGCCGGACAGACTCCTACGAGCAGTACTTC.

This clone was seen only once. The rearrangement joins TRBV28 to TRBJ2-5; TRBD2 matches 12 bases. The CDR3 extends over 17 amino acids. Germline CDR1 and CDR2: MDHEN and SYDVKM. Germline trimming cut 3 bases from V and 9 bases from J; bases unmatched to any gene: 14. Here the CDR3 reads CASSLGMTSGGPDAQYF. CDR3 bases: TGTGCCAGCAGTTTGGGGATGACTAGCGGGGGACCGGACGCCCAGTACTTC.

V gene TRBV12-5 combines with J gene TRBJ2-2; D is perhaps TRBD1 (6 bases). V gave up 4 bases and J gave up 1 base, with 16 bases separating them. Germline values: CDR1 LGHNT, CDR2 FRNRAP. There are 17 residues in the CDR3. The CDR3 spells CASGYRESWENTGELFF. The CDR3 DNA reads as TGTGCTAGTGGTTACAGGGAAAGTTGGGAGAACACCGGGGAGCTGTTTTTT.

The gene calls are TRBV7-2 and TRBJ2-3, with TRBD2 identical over 9 bases. V lost 5 bases, J lost 4 bases, and 7 bases stayed unmatched. Looked up from germline, CDR1 is SGHTA and CDR2 is FQGNSA. CDR3 length: 15 residues. This CDR3 is CASSPLAGEADTQYF. For the CDR3, the DNA is TGTGCCAGCAGCCCCTTAGCGGGGGAAGCAGATACGCAGTATTTT.